The 22 T cell receptor beta chains below were found in one sample sequenced in a study of cytomegalovirus exposure and HLA in healthy donors. A multiplex PCR was run with 60 Vbeta primers and 13 Jbeta primers. The repertoire was sequenced with immunoSEQ multiplex PCR; TCRdb's copy has only in-frame clones and lacks some. The table has 150,000 or so clones, 70% to 90% seen once. The specimen was PBMCs. These receptors were obtained from a man between 18 and 29 years old in good health and CMV-seropositive.

This clone has just a few counts. The chain carries TRBV10-3 and TRBJ2-7, with 8 nucleotides matching TRBD1. Germline V CDR1 and CDR2: ENHRY, SYGVKD. The CDR3 runs to 14 residues. V lost 3 bases to trimming and J lost 4 bases; unmatched junction nucleotides: 5. The CDR3 nucleotides are TGTGCCATCAGTGACCCGACAGGGGCGTACGAGCAGTACTTC. It codes for CAISDPTGAYEQYF.

This chain links TRBV19 with TRBJ1-2; D remains unclear. The V end was cut by 4 bases, the J end by 1 base, with 10 bases between. Looked up from germline, CDR1 is LNHDA and CDR2 is SQIVND (reference sequence). The CDR3 runs 14 residues. The CDR3 protein is CASSTQILNYGYTF. In DNA, the CDR3 is TGTGCCAGTAGTACCCAGATCCTTAACTATGGCTACACCTTC.

For the CDR3, the DNA is TGTGCCAGCTTAAGGGGATCTGAGACCCAGTACTTC. Its protein product is CASLRGSETQYF. V is TRBV6-1 and J is TRBJ2-5; D is perhaps TRBD1 (5 bases). The germline V and J ends were trimmed by 8 bases and 5 bases, with 12 bases remaining between them. Germline lookup yields CDR1 MNHNS and CDR2 SASEGT. This CDR3 is 12 amino acids long.

This rearrangement joins TRBV9 to TRBJ2-5; possible D gene TRBD2, 7 bases. V was shortened by 0 bases and J by 3 bases, with 12 bases between the two germline ends. CDR3 size: 15 residues. Germline V CDR1 and CDR2: SGDLS, YYNGEE. The CDR3 region has the DNA TGTGCCAGCAGCGTAGGAGGGGGGGCCGAAGAGACCCAGTACTTC. It encodes CASSVGGGAEETQYF.

This chain connects TRBV9 to TRBJ2-5; TRBD1 is a possible D gene (7 bases). Trimming took 3 bases from V and 5 from J, leaving 14 bases between them. Germline CDR1 and CDR2: SGDLS and YYNGEE. The CDR3 consists of 14 residues. This CDR3 reads CASSEEGQMETQYF. In DNA form, the CDR3 reads TGTGCCAGCAGCGAGGAGGGACAGATGGAGACCCAGTACTTC.

The chain has TRBV9 and TRBJ2-2; 10 nucleotides match TRBD1. This CDR3 is 18 amino acids long. The trim removed 4 bases at V and 5 bases at J, leaving 14 bases unmatched. Germline assignment: CDR1 SGDLS and CDR2 YYNGEE. CDR3 DNA sequence: TGTGCCAGCAGCTTGAGACAGGGGGCAGTTATTGGGACCGGGGAGCTGTTTTTT. This translates into CASSLRQGAVIGTGELFF. Looking up the rest from reference TRBV9 and TRBJ2-2 gives the full variable domain: DSGVTQTPKHLITATGQRVTLRCSPRSGDLSVYWYQQSLDQGLQFLIQYYNGEERAKGNILERFSAQQFPDLHSELNLSSLELGDSALYFCASSLRQGAVIGTGELFFGEGSRLTVL.

The CDR3 DNA is TGTGCCAGCAGCCTAGACAGGGCCTATGGCTACACCTTC. It is translated as CASSLDRAYGYTF. V and J are TRBV6-5 and TRBJ1-2; 7 bases agree with TRBD1. The junction had 5 bases not matched to a gene; V was cut back by 6 bases and J by 4 bases. This CDR3 is 13 amino acids long. Germline assignment: CDR1 MNHEY and CDR2 SVGAGI.

This rearrangement joins TRBV6-6 to TRBJ2-7, with D unclear. The V end was cut by 6 bases, the J end by 3 bases, with 9 bases between. The CDR3 extends over 12 amino acids. Germline values: CDR1 MNHNY, CDR2 SVGAGI (reference sequence). The CDR3 coding sequence is TGTGCCAGCAGGCACTTAGACTACGAGCAGTACTTC. It codes for CASRHLDYEQYF.

The chain links TRBV5-6 to TRBJ2-5, with TRBD2 matching 12 bases. The DNA end lines up better with TRBJ2-7; the J call may be wrong. The length of the CDR3 is 17 residues. Germline V gene sequence: CDR1 SGHDT, CDR2 YYEEEE. For the CDR3, the DNA is TGTGCCAGCAGCTACCTAGCGGGGGGGCCGGGTGGGTACGAGCAGTACTTC. Protein: CASSYLAGGPGGYEQYF.

This sequence joins TRBV6-1 and TRBJ1-6, with TRBD1 matching 7 bases. Germline assignment: CDR1 MNHNS and CDR2 SASEGT. The CDR3 is made up of 15 amino acids. V lost 6 bases and J lost 5; bases outside the gene matches: 7. CDR3: CASSGLTGNNSPLHF. For the CDR3, the DNA is TGTGCCAGCAGCGGATTGACAGGGAATAATTCACCCCTCCACTTT.

The chain combines TRBV7-2 with TRBJ1-2; D is perhaps TRBD1 (5 bases). The germline V gene encodes CDR1 SGHTA and CDR2 FQGNSA. The CDR3 has 16 amino acids. Trimming took 1 base from V and 0 from J, leaving 12 bases between them. This CDR3 is CASSLVGREANYGYTF. CDR3 DNA: TGTGCCAGCAGCTTAGTAGGCAGGGAAGCTAACTATGGCTACACCTTC.

This clone was observed a single time. The V gene is TRBV5-5, the J gene TRBJ2-1; tentatively, D is TRBD2 (5 bases). Germline V CDR1 and CDR2: SGHKS, YYEKEE (reference sequence). V lost 0 bases to trimming and J lost 8 bases, with 18 bases between them. This CDR3 comprises 16 residues. The CDR3 sequence is CASSLGTPGVVDEQFF. The DNA for the CDR3 is TGTGCCAGCAGCTTGGGGACTCCGGGCGTGGTGGATGAGCAGTTCTTC.

The chain combines TRBV15 with TRBJ2-1; 16 bases are a match to TRBD2. The CDR3 sequence is 21 residues long. CDR1 is LNHNV and CDR2 is YYDKDF in the germline V gene (reference sequence). J lost 0 bases, V lost 5 bases, and 13 bases had no gene match. The CDR3 spells CATSHSPGLAGGRSSYNEQFF. DNA for the CDR3: TGTGCCACCAGCCATTCCCCGGGACTAGCGGGGGGGCGGAGCTCCTACAATGAGCAGTTCTTC.

This clone has only a few counts. The V call is TRBV19, the J call TRBJ2-2, with D perhaps TRBD1 (7 bases). The CDR3 covers 14 residues. Germline CDR1 reads LNHDA; CDR2 reads SQIVND (reference sequence). Trimming took off 11 bases at V and 7 bases at J, with 20 bases between the two ends. The DNA of the CDR3 is TGTGCCGGAGGGCGTGACAGGGACGACGGGGAGCTGTTTTTT. Translated, it gives CAGGRDRDDGELFF.

The chain is built from TRBV6-5 and TRBJ1-4; TRBD1 aligns across 8 bases. There are 15 residues in the CDR3. In germline, CDR1 is MNHEY, CDR2 SVGAGI. Trimming removed 1 base from V and 7 bases from J; junction bases left unmatched: 5. In nucleotides, the CDR3 is TGTGCCAGCAGTTACTTAACAGGGGGTCGTGAAAAACTGTTTTTT. Protein: CASSYLTGGREKLFF.

The V and J genes are TRBV6-5 and TRBJ2-7; 11 bases match TRBD1. V gave up 4 bases and J gave up 6 bases; unmatched junction bases: 2. Germline CDR1 and CDR2: MNHEY and SVGAGI. The CDR3 loop spans 13 amino acids. The CDR3 sequence is CASSLGTGGEQYF. The CDR3 nucleotides read TGTGCCAGCAGTTTGGGGACAGGGGGCGAGCAGTACTTC.

The V gene is TRBV19, the J gene TRBJ2-3; maybe TRBD1 (5 bases). Germline V gives CDR1 LNHDA, CDR2 SQIVND (reference sequence). The V gene lost 1 base and the J gene lost 4 bases, with 12 bases spanning the gap. The CDR3 length is 15 residues. The CDR3 DNA sequence: TGTGCCAGTAGTATAGGGCAGGGTCTCTCAGATACGCAGTATTTT. This gives the protein CASSIGQGLSDTQYF.

The chain employs TRBV5-8 and TRBJ2-5; the D gene is possibly TRBD2 (5 bases). In germline, CDR1 is SGHTS, CDR2 YDEGEE. This CDR3 comprises 16 residues. Trimming shortened V by 0 bases and J by 4 bases, and 16 bases separated the two germline ends. CDR3 nucleotides: TGTGCCAGCAGCTTGGTTGAGCGGACGGATCGAGAGACCCAGTACTTC. Amino acid sequence: CASSLVERTDRETQYF.

The chain is built from TRBV27 and TRBJ2-1; 8 bases map to TRBD2. V lost 0 bases to trimming and J lost 5 bases; unmatched junction nucleotides: 12. Germline CDR1 is MNHEY and CDR2 is SMNVEV (reference sequence). This CDR3 comprises 18 residues. DNA for the CDR3: TGTGCCAGCAGTTTATCGGCGGGGGTAGCGGGGCCCCACAATGAGCAGTTCTTC. It encodes CASSLSAGVAGPHNEQFF.

This rearrangement joins TRBV7-6 to TRBJ2-2; 8 positions match TRBD2. This CDR3 spans 18 amino acids. CDR1 is SGHVS and CDR2 is FNYEAQ in the germline V gene. V lost 6 bases, J lost 1 base, and 13 bases stayed unmatched. The CDR3 nucleotides are TGTGCCAGCAGTCCCGCCTTTGGCGGGGGGCTGAACACCGGGGAGCTGTTTTTT. Protein sequence: CASSPAFGGGLNTGELFF.

J is TRBJ2-5 and V is TRBV11-2; D remains unclear. The germline CDR1 and CDR2 sequences are SGHAT and FQNNGV. The CDR3 consists of 10 residues. Trimming took off 4 bases at V and 11 bases at J, with 8 bases between the two ends. The DNA for the CDR3 is TGTGCCAGCAGCTCCTCGGAGCAGTACTTC. Amino acids: CASSSSEQYF.

The chain carries TRBV5-1 and TRBJ2-5, with TRBD1 matching over 10 bases. CDR3 length: 16 residues. Germline CDR1 reads SGHRS; CDR2 reads YFSETQ. V lost 4 bases to trimming and J lost 5 bases; unmatched junction nucleotides: 11. The chain's CDR3 is CASSLPAGTGVETQYF. CDR3 DNA sequence: TGCGCCAGCAGCCTACCAGCCGGGACAGGGGTGGAGACCCAGTACTTC.